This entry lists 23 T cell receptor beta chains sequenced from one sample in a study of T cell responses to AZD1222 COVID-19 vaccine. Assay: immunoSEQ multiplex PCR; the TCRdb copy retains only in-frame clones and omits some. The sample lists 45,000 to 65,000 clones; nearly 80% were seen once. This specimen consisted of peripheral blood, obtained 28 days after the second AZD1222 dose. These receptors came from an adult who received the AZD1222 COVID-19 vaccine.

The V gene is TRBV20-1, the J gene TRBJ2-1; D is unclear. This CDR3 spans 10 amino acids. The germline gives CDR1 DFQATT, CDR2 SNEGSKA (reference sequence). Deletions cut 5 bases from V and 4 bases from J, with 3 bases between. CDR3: CSAPYNEQFF. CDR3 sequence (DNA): TGCAGTGCTCCATACAATGAGCAGTTCTTC.

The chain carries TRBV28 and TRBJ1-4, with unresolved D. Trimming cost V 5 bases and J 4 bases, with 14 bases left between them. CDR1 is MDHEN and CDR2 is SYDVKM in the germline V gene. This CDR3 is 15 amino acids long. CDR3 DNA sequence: TGTGCCAGCAGTCGCTCCACTAAATTTAATGAAAAACTGTTTTTT. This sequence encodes CASSRSTKFNEKLFF.

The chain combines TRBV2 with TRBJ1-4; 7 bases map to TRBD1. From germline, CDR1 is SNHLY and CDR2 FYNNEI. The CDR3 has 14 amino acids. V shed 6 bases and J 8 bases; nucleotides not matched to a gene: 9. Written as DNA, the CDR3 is TGTGCCAGCAGGCGAGGGACAGACGAAGAAAAACTGTTTTTT. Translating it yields CASRRGTDEEKLFF.

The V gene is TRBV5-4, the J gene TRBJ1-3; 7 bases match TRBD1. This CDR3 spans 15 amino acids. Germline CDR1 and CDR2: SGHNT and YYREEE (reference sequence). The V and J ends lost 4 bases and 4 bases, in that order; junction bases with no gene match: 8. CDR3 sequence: CASSPRTGSGNTIYF. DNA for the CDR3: TGTGCCAGCAGCCCAAGGACAGGCTCGGGAAACACCATATATTTT.

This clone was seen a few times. Here the CDR3 reads CASSLADLRNTGELFF. CDR3 in DNA: TGTGCCAGCAGCTTGGCGGATCTCAGGAACACCGGGGAGCTGTTTTTT. The chain employs TRBV5-5 and TRBJ2-2, with D uncertain. V lost 0 bases and J lost 1, with 10 bases in between. Per the germline V gene, CDR1 is SGHKS and CDR2 is YYEKEE (reference sequence). The CDR3 has 16 residues.

The CDR3 is CASSSEGGAWTEAFF. In nucleotides, the CDR3 is TGTGCCAGCAGCTCAGAGGGGGGGGCGTGGACTGAAGCTTTCTTT. This chain links TRBV7-2 with TRBJ1-1; the D gene is possibly TRBD1 (6 bases). Trimming shortened V by 4 bases and J by 5 bases, and 17 bases separated the two germline ends. Per the germline V gene, CDR1 is SGHTA and CDR2 is FQGNSA. The CDR3 runs 15 residues.

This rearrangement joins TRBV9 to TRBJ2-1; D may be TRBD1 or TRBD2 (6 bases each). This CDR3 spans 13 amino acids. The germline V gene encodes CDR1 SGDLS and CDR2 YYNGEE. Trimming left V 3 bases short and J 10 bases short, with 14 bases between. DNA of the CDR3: TGTGCCAGCAGCGCCCCCCTAGGGGGGGAGCAGTTCTTC. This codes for CASSAPLGGEQFF.

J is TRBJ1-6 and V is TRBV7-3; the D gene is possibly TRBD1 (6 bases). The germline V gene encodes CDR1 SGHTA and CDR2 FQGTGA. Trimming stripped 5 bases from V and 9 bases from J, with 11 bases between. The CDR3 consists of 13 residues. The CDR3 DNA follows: TGTGCCAGCAGCCTACAGGGAGGTTCACCCCTCCACTTT. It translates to CASSLQGGSPLHF.

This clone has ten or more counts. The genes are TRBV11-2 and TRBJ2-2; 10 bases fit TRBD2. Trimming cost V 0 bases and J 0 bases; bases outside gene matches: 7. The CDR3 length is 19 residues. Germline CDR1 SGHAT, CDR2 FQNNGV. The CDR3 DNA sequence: TGTGCCAGCAGCTTAGACTCCCTTCTAGCGGGGGCGAACACCGGGGAGCTGTTTTTT. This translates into CASSLDSLLAGANTGELFF.

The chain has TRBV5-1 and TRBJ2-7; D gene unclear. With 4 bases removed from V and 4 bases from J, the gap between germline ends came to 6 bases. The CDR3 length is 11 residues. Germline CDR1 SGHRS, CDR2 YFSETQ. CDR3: CASSAQYEQYF. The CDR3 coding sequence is TGCGCCAGCAGCGCCCAGTACGAGCAGTACTTC.

CDR3 residues: CASILSTGDTEAFF. Written as DNA, the CDR3 is TGTGCCAGCATACTCTCCACAGGGGACACTGAAGCTTTCTTT. The chain joins TRBV6-6 to TRBJ1-1; 7 bases align to TRBD1. The V gene's germline CDR1 is MNHNY and CDR2 SVGAGI (reference sequence). V was clipped by 7 bases and J by 3 bases; unmatched bases: 8. The CDR3 is 14 residues long.

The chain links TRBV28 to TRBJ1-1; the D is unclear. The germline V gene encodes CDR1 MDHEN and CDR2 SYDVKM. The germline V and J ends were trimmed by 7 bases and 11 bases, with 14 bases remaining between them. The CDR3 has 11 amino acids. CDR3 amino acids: CASMSRLGAFF. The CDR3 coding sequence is TGTGCCAGCATGTCCCGACTAGGGGCTTTCTTT. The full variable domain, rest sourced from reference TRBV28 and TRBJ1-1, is DVKVTQSSRYLVKRTGEKVFLECVQDMDHENMFWYRQDPGLGLRLIYFSYDVKMKEKGDIPEGYSVSREKKERFSLILESASTNQTSMYLCASMSRLGAFFGQGTRLTVV.

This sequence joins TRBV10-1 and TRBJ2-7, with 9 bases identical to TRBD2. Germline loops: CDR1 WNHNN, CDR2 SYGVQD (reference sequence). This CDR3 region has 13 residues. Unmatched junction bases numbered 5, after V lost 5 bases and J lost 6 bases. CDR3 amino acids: CASSSSGIIEQYF. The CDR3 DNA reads TGCGCCAGCAGTTCTAGCGGGATAATCGAGCAGTACTTC.

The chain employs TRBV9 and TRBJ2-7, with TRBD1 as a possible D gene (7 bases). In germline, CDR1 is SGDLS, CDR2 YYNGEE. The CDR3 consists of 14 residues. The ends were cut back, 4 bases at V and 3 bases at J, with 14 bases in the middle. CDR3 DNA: TGTGCCAGCAGCTACCGACAGGGAGGCTACGAGCAGTACTTC. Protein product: CASSYRQGGYEQYF.

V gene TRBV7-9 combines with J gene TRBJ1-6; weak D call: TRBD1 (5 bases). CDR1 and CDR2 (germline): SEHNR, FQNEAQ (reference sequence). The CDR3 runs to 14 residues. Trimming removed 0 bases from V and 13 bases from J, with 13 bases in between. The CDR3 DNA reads TGTGCCAGCAGCTTAGCCTTCGGGGCGAACCCCCTCCACTTT. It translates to CASSLAFGANPLHF.

The CDR3 protein is CASSRGSGQTQYF. The CDR3 DNA follows: TGTGCCAGCAGCCGAGGGTCTGGGCAGACCCAGTACTTC. This chain joins TRBV7-2 and TRBJ2-5; D might be TRBD2 (5 bases). Per the germline V gene, CDR1 is SGHTA and CDR2 is FQGNSA. This CDR3 is 13 amino acids long. The V gene lost 5 bases and the J gene lost 6 bases, with 13 bases spanning the gap.

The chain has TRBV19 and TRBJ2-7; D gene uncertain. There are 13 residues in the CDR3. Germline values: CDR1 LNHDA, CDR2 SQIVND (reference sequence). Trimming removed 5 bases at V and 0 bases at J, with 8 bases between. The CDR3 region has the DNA TGTGCCAGTAGTCAGGACCTCTCCTACGAGCAGTACTTC. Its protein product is CASSQDLSYEQYF. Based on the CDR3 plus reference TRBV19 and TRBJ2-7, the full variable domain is DGGITQSPKYLFRKEGQNVTLSCEQNLNHDAMYWYRQDPGQGLRLIYYSQIVNDFQKGDIAEGYSVSREKKESFPLTVTSAQKNPTAFYLCASSQDLSYEQYFGPGTRLTVT.

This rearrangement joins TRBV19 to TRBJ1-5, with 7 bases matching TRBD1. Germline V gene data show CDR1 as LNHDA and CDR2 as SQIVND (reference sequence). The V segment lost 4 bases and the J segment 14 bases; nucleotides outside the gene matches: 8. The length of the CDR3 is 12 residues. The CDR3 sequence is CASSTGDSLKHF. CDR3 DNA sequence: TGTGCCAGTAGTACGGGGGACAGCTTGAAGCATTTT.

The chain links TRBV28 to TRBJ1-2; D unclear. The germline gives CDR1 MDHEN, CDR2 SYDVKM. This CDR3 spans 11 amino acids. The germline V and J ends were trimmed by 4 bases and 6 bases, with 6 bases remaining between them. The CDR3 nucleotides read TGTGCCAGCAGTTCCTCGGATGGCTACACCTTC. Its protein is CASSSSDGYTF.

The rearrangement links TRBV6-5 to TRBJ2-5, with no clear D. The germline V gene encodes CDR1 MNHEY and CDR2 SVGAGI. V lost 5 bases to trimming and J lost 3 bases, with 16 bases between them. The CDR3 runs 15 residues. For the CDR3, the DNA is TGTGCCAGCAGTAAAAGGACGGCCGGTGAAGAGACCCAGTACTTC. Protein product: CASSKRTAGEETQYF.

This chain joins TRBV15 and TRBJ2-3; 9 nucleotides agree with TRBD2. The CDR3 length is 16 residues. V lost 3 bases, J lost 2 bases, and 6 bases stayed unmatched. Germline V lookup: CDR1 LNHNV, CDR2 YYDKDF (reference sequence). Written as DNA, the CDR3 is TGTGCCACCAGCAGCAGGGCTAGCGGGAACACAGATACGCAGTATTTT. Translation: CATSSRASGNTDTQYF.

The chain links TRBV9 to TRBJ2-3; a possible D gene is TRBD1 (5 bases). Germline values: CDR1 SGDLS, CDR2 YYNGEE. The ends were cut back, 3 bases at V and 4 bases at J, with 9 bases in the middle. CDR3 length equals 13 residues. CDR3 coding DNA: TGTGCCAGCAGCGCGACAGTCGCAGATACGCAGTATTTT. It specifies CASSATVADTQYF.

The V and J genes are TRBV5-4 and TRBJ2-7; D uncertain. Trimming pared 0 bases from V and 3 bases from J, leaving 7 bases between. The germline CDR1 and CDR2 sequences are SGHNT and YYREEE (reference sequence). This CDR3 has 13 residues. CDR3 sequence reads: CASSLDRYYEQYV. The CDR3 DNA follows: TGTGCCAGCAGCTTGGACAGATACTACGAGCAGTACGTC.